The 4 T cell receptor beta chains given below trace back to one sample, sequenced in a study of blood T cell repertoires in COVID-19. The assay was immunoSEQ multiplex PCR, and TCRdb's table has in-frame clones only and misses some. The sample consists of about 240,000 clones, about four fifths of them appearing once. Sequencing input: peripheral blood. Receptors originate from a man younger than 45 who had recovered from COVID-19.

This clone was seen only a few times. V gene TRBV7-8 combines with J gene TRBJ1-2; D might be TRBD1 (5 bases). V lost 5 bases and J 5 bases, leaving 15 bases between the germline ends. This CDR3 contains 14 residues. CDR1 and CDR2 (germline): SGHVS, FQNEAQ. CDR3 amino acids: CASSLLGTTYGYTF. Here the CDR3 DNA reads TGTGCCAGCAGCCTCCTCGGGACTACATATGGCTACACCTTC.

The genes are TRBV6-6 and TRBJ1-4, with TRBD1 as a possible D gene (5 bases). Germline V gene data show CDR1 as MNHNY and CDR2 as SVGAGI (reference sequence). CDR3 length: 15 residues. Trimming stripped 4 bases from V and 3 bases from J, with 12 bases between. The CDR3 is CASSSQGGANEKLFF. CDR3 nucleotide sequence: TGTGCCAGCAGTTCCCAGGGAGGGGCTAATGAAAAACTGTTTTTT.

This chain links TRBV4-1 with TRBJ1-3; D is ambiguous. This CDR3 comprises 14 residues. Trimming left V 4 bases short and J 0 bases short, with 7 bases between. CDR1 is MGHRA, CDR2 YSYEKL, per germline. The CDR3 is CASSPFYSGNTIYF. The CDR3, as DNA: TGCGCCAGCAGCCCGTTTTACTCTGGAAACACCATATATTTT.

Only one count was recorded for this clone. The V call is TRBV5-1, the J call TRBJ1-1; 9 bases fit TRBD1. V was pared by 3 bases and J by 6 bases, with 12 bases of the junction left unmatched. The CDR3 has 16 residues. CDR1 and CDR2 from the germline V gene are SGHRS and YFSETQ. The CDR3 region is CASSSIRDRELPEAFF. DNA for the CDR3: TGCGCCAGCAGCTCGATCCGGGACAGGGAGTTACCTGAAGCTTTCTTT.